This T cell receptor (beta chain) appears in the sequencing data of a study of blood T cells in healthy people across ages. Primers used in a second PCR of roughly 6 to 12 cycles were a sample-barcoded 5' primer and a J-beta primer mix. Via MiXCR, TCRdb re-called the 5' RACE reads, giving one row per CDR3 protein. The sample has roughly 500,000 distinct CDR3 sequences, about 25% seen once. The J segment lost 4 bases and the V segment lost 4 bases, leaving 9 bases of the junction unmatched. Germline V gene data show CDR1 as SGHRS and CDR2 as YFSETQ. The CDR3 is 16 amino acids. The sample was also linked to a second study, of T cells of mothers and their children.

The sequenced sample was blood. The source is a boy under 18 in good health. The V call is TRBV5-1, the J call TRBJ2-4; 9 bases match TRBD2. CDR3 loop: CASSLASGTIKNIQYF. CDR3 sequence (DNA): TGCGCCAGCAGCCTAGCTAGCGGGACTATTAAAAACATTCAGTACTTC. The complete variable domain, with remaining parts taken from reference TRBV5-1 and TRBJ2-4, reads KAGVTQTPRYLIKTRGQQVTLSCSPISGHRSVSWYQQTPGQGLQFLFEYFSETQRNKGNFPGRFSGRQFSNSRSEMNVSTLELGDSALYLCASSLASGTIKNIQYFGAGTRLSVL.